This T cell receptor (beta chain) came from a study of blood T cell repertoires in COVID-19. Overall study context: T cells, B-cell-depleted T cells, or PBMCs supplied cDNA or gDNA.

Germline loops: CDR1 LGHNA, CDR2 YSLEER. CDR3 size: 15 residues. The ends lost 3 bases at V and 4 bases at J; junction bases unmatched: 6. Assay used: immunoSEQ multiplex PCR; TCRdb lists only in-frame clones, some missing. There are around 130,000 clones in the sample; 70% to 90% occur only once, and around 4.2% lies in the top ten. Material for sequencing was peripheral blood. This TCR derives from a man aged 60 to 75 with acute or convalescent COVID-19. The chain employs TRBV4-3 and TRBJ2-7, with 10 bases lining up with TRBD1. Here the CDR3 reads CASSQGTGVRYEQYF. For the CDR3, the DNA is TGCGCCAGCAGCCAGGGGACAGGGGTTAGGTACGAGCAGTACTTC.